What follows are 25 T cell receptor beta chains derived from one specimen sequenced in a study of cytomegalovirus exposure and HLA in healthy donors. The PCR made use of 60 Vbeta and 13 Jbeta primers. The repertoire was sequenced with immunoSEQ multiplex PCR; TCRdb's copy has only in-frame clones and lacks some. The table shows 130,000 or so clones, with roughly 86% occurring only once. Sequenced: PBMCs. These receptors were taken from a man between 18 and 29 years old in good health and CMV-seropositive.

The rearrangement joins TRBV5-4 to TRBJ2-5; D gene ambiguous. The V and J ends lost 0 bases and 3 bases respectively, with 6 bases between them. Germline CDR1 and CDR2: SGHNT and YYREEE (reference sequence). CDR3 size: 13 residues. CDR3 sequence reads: CASSLVEKETQYF. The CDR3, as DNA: TGTGCCAGCAGCTTGGTAGAGAAAGAGACCCAGTACTTC.

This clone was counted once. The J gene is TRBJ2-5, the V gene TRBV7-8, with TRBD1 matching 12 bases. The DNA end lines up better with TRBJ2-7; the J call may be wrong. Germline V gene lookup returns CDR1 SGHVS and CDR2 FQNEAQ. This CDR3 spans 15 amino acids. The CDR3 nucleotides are TGTGCCAGCAGCTTAGGGGACAGGGGGCGAAACGAGCAGTACTTC. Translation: CASSLGDRGRNEQYF.

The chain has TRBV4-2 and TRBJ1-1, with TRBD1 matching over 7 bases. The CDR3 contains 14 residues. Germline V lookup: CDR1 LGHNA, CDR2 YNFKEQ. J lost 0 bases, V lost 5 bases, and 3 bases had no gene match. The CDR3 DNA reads TGTGCCAGCAGCATTACAGGGGTGAACACTGAAGCTTTCTTT. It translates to CASSITGVNTEAFF.

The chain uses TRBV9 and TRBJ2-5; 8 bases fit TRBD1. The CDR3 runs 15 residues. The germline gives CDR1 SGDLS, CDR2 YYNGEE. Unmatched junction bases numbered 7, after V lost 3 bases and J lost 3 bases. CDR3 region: CASSGGQGTEETQYF. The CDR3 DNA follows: TGTGCCAGCAGCGGCGGACAGGGAACAGAAGAGACCCAGTACTTC.

The chain's CDR3 is CASSLLAADTQYF. The CDR3 nucleotides read TGTGCCAGCAGCTTGCTAGCGGCAGATACGCAGTATTTT. The chain is built from TRBV7-2 and TRBJ2-3; 7 positions match TRBD2. Germline V lookup: CDR1 SGHTA, CDR2 FQGNSA. V was pared by 3 bases and J by 4 bases, with 1 base of the junction left unmatched. CDR3 length: 13 residues.

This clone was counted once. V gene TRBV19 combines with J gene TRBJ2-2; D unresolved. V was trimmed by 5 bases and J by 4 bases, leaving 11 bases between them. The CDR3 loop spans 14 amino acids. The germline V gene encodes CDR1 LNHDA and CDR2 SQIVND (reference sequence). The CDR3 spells CASSPAAATGELFF. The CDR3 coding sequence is TGTGCCAGTAGTCCGGCGGCCGCCACCGGGGAGCTGTTTTTT.

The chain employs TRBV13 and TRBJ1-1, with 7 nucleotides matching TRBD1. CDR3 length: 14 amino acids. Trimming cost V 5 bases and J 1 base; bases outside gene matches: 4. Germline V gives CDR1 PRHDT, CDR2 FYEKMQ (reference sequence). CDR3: CASSPTGRNTEAFF. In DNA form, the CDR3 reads TGTGCCAGCAGCCCGACAGGGCGGAACACTGAAGCTTTCTTT.

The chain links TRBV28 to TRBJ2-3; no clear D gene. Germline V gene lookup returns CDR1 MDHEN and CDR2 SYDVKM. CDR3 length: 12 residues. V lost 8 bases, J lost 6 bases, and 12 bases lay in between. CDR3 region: CASRLSVDTQYF. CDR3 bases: TGTGCCAGCCGTCTGTCCGTGGATACGCAGTATTTT.

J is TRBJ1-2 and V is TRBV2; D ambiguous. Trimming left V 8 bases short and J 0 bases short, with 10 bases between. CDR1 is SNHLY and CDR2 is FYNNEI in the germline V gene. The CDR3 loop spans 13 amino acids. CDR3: CASYVSTNYGYTF. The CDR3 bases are TGTGCCAGCTACGTTAGTACTAACTATGGCTACACCTTC.

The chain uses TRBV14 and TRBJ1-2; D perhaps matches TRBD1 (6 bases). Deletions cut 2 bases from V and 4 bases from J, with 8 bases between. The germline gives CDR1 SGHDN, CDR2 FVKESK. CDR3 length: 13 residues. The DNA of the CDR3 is TGTGCCAGCAGCCAAACAGGGAGCTATGGCTACACCTTC. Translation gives CASSQTGSYGYTF.

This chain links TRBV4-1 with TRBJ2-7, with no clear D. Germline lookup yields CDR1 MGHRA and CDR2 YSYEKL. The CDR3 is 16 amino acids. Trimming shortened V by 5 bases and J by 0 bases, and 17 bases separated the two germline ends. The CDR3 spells CASSGANTISSYEQYF. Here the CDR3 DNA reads TGCGCCAGCAGCGGAGCGAATACTATCAGCTCCTACGAGCAGTACTTC.

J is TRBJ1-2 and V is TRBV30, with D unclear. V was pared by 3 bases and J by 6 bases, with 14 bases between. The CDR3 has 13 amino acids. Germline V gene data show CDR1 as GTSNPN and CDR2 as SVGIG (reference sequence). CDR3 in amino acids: CAWRSTGADGYTF. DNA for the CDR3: TGTGCCTGGAGGAGTACCGGAGCGGATGGCTACACCTTC.

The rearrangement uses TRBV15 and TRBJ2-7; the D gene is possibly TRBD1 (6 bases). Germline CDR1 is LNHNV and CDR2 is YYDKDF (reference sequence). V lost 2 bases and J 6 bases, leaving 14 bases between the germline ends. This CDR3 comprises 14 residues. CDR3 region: CATSRPKTGSEQYF. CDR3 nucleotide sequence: TGTGCCACCAGCAGACCCAAGACAGGCTCCGAGCAGTACTTC.

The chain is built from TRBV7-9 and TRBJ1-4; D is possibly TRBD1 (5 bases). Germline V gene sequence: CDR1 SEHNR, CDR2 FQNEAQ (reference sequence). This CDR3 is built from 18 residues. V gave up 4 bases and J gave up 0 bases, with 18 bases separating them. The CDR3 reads CASSWVRVREATNEKLFF. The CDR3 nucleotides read TGTGCCAGCAGCTGGGTCAGGGTACGAGAGGCAACTAATGAAAAACTGTTTTTT. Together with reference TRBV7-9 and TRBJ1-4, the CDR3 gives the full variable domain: DTGVSQNPRHKITKRGQNVTFRCDPISEHNRLYWYRQTLGQGPEFLTYFQNEAQLEKSRLLSDRFSAERPKGSFSTLEIQRTEQGDSAMYLCASSWVRVREATNEKLFFGSGTQLSVL.

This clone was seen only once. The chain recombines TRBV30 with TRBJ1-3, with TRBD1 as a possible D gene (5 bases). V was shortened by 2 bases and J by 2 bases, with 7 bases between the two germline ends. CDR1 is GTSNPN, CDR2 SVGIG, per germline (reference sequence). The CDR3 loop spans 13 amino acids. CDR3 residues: CAWSSGTGNTIYF. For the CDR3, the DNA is TGTGCCTGGAGTTCAGGGACTGGAAACACCATATATTTT.

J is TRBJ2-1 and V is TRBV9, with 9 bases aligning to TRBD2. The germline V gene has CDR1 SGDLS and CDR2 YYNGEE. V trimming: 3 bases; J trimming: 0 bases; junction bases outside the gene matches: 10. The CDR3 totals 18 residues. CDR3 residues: CASSATASGMISYNEQFF. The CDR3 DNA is TGTGCCAGCAGCGCCACCGCTAGCGGGATGATCTCCTACAATGAGCAGTTCTTC.

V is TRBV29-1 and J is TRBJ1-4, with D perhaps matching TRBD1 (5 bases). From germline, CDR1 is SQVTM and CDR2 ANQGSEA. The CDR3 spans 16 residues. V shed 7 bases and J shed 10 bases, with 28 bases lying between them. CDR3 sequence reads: CSAGGAGERESRKLFF. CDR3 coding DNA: TGCAGCGCTGGAGGGGCGGGGGAGCGGGAAAGTAGAAAACTGTTTTTT.

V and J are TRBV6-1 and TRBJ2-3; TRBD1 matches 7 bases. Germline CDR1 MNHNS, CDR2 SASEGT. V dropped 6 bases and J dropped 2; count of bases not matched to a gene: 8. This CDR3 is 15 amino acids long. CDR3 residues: CASRKQGSITDTQYF. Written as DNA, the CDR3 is TGTGCCAGCAGAAAACAGGGGTCGATCACAGATACGCAGTATTTT.

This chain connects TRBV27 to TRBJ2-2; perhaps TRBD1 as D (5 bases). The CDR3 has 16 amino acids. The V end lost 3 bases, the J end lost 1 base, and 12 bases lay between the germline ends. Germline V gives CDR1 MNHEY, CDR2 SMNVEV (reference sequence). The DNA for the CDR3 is TGTGCCAGCAGTTTGGTGGGGCAGCAGAACACCGGGGAGCTGTTTTTT. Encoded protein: CASSLVGQQNTGELFF.

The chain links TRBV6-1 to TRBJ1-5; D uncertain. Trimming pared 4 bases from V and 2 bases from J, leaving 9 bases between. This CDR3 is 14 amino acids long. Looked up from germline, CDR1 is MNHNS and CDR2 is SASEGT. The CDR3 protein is CASSAYFGNQPQHF. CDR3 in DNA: TGTGCCAGCAGTGCCTATTTTGGCAATCAGCCCCAGCATTTT.

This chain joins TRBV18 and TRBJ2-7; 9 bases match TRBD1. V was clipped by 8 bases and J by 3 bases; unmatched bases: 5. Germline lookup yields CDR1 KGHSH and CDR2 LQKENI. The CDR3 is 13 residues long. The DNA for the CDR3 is TGTGCCAGCACCTCGGGACAGGGCTACGAGCAGTACTTC. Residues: CASTSGQGYEQYF.

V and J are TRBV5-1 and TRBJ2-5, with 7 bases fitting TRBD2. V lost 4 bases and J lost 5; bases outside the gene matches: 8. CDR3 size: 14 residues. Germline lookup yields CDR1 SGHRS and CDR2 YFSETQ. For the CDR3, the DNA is TGCGCCAGCAGCCCCCAGGACGGGGGGGAGACCCAGTACTTC. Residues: CASSPQDGGETQYF. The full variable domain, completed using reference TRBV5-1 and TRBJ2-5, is KAGVTQTPRYLIKTRGQQVTLSCSPISGHRSVSWYQQTPGQGLQFLFEYFSETQRNKGNFPGRFSGRQFSNSRSEMNVSTLELGDSALYLCASSPQDGGETQYFGPGTRLLVL.

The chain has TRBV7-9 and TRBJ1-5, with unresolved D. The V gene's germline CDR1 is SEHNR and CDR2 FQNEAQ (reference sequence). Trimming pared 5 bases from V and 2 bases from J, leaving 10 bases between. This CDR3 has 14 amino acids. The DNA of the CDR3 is TGTGCCAGCAGCCCCCCCGGTGGCAATCAGCCCCAGCATTTT. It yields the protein CASSPPGGNQPQHF.

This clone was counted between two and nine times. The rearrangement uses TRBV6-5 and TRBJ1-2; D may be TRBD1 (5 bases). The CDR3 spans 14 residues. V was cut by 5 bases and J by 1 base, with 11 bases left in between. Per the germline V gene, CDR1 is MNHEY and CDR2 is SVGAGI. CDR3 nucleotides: TGTGCCAGCAGTCGCGGGACTGATAACTATGGCTACACCTTC. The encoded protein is CASSRGTDNYGYTF.

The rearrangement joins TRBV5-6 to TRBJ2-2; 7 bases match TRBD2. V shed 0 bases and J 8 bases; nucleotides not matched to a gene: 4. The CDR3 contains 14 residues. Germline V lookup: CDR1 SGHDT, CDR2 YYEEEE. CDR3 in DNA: TGTGCCAGCAGCTTGGGCGGGGGAATGGGGGAGCTGTTTTTT. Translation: CASSLGGGMGELFF.